These T cell receptor beta chains were read from a single sample in a study of blood T cell repertoires in COVID-19. Method: immunoSEQ multiplex PCR; TCRdb's copy keeps in-frame clones and lacks some. The repertoire holds more than 250,000 clones, 70% to 90% seen once, with about 5.7% in the top ten. The sample comprised PBMCs or T cells enriched from blood (not recorded which). Every receptor here comes from a woman in her twenties or thirties who had recovered from COVID-19. Each CDR3 is given with its conserved first and last residue. Size is omitted from some rows. Given values are once, few, many or a class for expanded clones.

clone size,J gene,V gene,CDR3 protein
once,TRBJ2-5,TRBV6-2/TRBV6-3,CASSPRPRDRGGETQYF
-,TRBJ2-2,TRBV7-6,CASSYARGGRQPGELFF
-,TRBJ1-1,TRBV11-2,CASSDRAGGMNTEAFF
-,TRBJ2-1,TRBV29-1,CSVGWGVDEQFF
-,TRBJ1-1,TRBV5-1,CASSPRGGANTEAFF
-,TRBJ2-7,TRBV6-5,CASSYRTIDEQYF
-,TRBJ1-2,TRBV3-1/TRBV3-2,CASSQDRGRSRGYTF
few,TRBJ2-2,TRBV6-2/TRBV6-3,CASSRDREPGELFF
-,TRBJ2-3,TRBV6-5,CASSWGQGTPDTQYF
-,TRBJ1-4,TRBV4-1,CASSQPGQTNEKLFF
-,TRBJ2-1,TRBV5-1,CASSLAGGDYNEQFF
few,TRBJ1-5,TRBV24-1,CATSDPDREGQPQHF
-,TRBJ2-1,TRBV6-2/TRBV6-3,CASSYLGSSYNEQFF
-,TRBJ2-5,TRBV4-2,CASSLGWEGETQYF
few,TRBJ2-7,TRBV11-3,CASSSRESYEQYF
-,TRBJ2-1,TRBV18,CASSPPSSAGEQFF
-,TRBJ1-6,TRBV9,CASSEMGQGDSPLHF
-,TRBJ2-7,TRBV4-2,CASSQDPRDDEQYF
few,TRBJ1-1,TRBV2,CASSVQQNTEAFF
-,TRBJ1-5,TRBV27,CASSLISNQPQHF
-,TRBJ2-5,TRBV11-2,CASSLVGGGRWETQYF
-,TRBJ2-1,TRBV4-1,CASSQGRASYNEQFF
-,TRBJ2-3,TRBV29-1,CSVPAADTQYF
-,TRBJ1-6,TRBV5-1,CASSRDSSYNSPLHF
-,TRBJ2-5,TRBV7-2,CASVRQGILSETQYF
-,TRBJ2-1,TRBV28,CASSAAGGRLYNEQFF
-,TRBJ2-3,TRBV6-4,CASSDSSGGTDTQYF
-,TRBJ2-3,TRBV5-1,CASSLVTSRSTDTQYF
-,TRBJ2-7,TRBV5-1,CASSGTGNSITVYEQYF
-,TRBJ2-7,TRBV4-3,CASSQERGLAYEQYF
-,TRBJ1-4,TRBV2,CASSEGHRGTNEKLFF
-,TRBJ2-7,TRBV9,CASSVSSGASYEQYF
-,TRBJ1-2,TRBV5-1,CASSLGDRVDGYTF
-,TRBJ1-5,TRBV19,CASLGQVNQPQHF
-,TRBJ1-1,TRBV9,CASSVWGTDTEAFF
-,TRBJ2-5,TRBV7-8,CASRPTGGETQYF
-,TRBJ2-7,TRBV19,CASSMPGQIPYEQYF